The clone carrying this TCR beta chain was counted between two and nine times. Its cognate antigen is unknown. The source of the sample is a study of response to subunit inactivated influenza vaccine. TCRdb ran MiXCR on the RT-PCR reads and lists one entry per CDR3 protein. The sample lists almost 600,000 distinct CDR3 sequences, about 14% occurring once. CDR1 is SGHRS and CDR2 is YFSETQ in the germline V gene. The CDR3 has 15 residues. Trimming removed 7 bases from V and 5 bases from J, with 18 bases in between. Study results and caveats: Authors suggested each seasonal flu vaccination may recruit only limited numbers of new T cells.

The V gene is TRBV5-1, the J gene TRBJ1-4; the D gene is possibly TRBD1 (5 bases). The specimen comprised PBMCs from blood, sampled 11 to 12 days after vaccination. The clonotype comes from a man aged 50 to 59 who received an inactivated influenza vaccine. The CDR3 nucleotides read TGCGCCAGCGCCCCCCTAGGACACCAGAATGAAAAACTGTTTTTT. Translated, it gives CASAPLGHQNEKLFF.